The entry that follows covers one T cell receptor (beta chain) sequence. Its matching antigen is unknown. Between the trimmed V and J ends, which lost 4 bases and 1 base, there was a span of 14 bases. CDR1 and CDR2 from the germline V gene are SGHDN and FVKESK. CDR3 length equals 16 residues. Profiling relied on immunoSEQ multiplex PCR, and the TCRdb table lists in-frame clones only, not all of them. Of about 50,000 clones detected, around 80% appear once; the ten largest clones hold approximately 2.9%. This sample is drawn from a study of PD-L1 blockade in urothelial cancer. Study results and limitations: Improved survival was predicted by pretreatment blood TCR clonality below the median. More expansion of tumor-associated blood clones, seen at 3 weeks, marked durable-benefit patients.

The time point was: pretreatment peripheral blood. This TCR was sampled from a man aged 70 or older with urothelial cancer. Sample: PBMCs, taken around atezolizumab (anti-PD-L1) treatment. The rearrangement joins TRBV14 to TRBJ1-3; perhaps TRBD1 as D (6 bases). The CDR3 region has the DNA TGTGCCAGCAGCCGGACACAGGGATGGTCTGGAAACACCATATATTTT. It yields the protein CASSRTQGWSGNTIYF.